There are a few counts of the clone carrying this T cell receptor beta chain. The antigen is not known. TCR beta libraries were built with iRepertoire HTBI primers and Arm-PCR of CDR3 regions. TCRdb independently ran MiXCR on the multiplex PCR reads; one entry per CDR3 protein. The sample consists of 500,000 or so distinct CDR3 sequences, 15% to 20% of them appearing once. This entry comes from a study of regulatory T cells in long-lasting Graves disease. Broader study findings: Persistent disease showed a preference for TRBV28, TRBJ1-2 and TRBJ2-5.

Stated time point: newly diagnosed GD, antithyroid drugs for less than 3 months. Scientists built the TCR library using RNA that was extracted from PBMCs. The CDR3 totals 14 residues. CDR1 is MNHNS, CDR2 SASEGT, per germline. The V segment lost 6 bases and the J segment 8 bases; nucleotides outside the gene matches: 8. Another study also made use of these data, one on T cells in Graves' hyperthyroidism and ophthalmopathy. From that second work: Criteria for exclusion of patients were uncontrolled infection, other autoimmune disease, pregnancy or lactation. HTBI primers were the set used in a first-round RT-PCR of the TCR CDR3.

The TCR sequence derives from a middle-aged man with Graves disease. Sequences were derived from peripheral blood mononuclear cells (PBMCs), sampled at new diagnosis, from a patient treated with antithyroid drugs. The chain employs TRBV6-1 and TRBJ1-5; 9 nucleotides match TRBD1. CDR3 loop: CASRPTGTGKPQHF. The CDR3 region has the DNA TGTGCCAGCAGACCTACCGGGACAGGGAAGCCCCAGCATTTT.